These T cell receptor beta chains were read from a single sample in a study of shared clonotypes between healthy human individuals. Sequencing was performed with immunoSEQ multiplex PCR; in TCRdb, only in-frame clones are kept and a portion is missing. The sample holds about 2.1 million clones, just over 90% seen once. The sequencing sample was made of naive CD8+ T cells from PBMCs. The receptors shown here come from a man in his late teens or twenties in good health. Some clones in this sample may be carry-over from other donors' samples. Both conserved end residues are part of each CDR3. A D gene is named only where the DNA matches it firmly. Not all rows give a size; the values are once, few, many and, for expanded clones, a class.

v_call: TRBV12-5
j_call: TRBJ2-3
d_call: -
clone_size: -
cdr3_aa: CASGTTGISGSTDTQYF
cdr3_nt: TGTGCTAGTGGAACAACAGGGATTAGCGGGAGCACAGATACGCAGTATTTT

v_call: TRBV2
j_call: TRBJ2-7
d_call: TRBD1
clone_size: -
cdr3_aa: CASRPTGQGNYEQYF
cdr3_nt: TGTGCCAGCAGGCCCACGGGACAGGGTAACTACGAGCAGTACTTC

v_call: TRBV14
j_call: TRBJ2-3
d_call: TRBD1
clone_size: -
cdr3_aa: CASSQYRGWDTQYF
cdr3_nt: TGTGCCAGCAGCCAATACAGGGGCTGGGATACGCAGTATTTT

v_call: TRBV27
j_call: TRBJ1-1
d_call: TRBD1
clone_size: -
cdr3_aa: CASSLTGGRTTEAFF
cdr3_nt: TGTGCCAGCAGTTTAACAGGGGGCCGTACCACTGAAGCTTTCTTT

v_call: TRBV4-1
j_call: TRBJ2-5
d_call: -
clone_size: -
cdr3_aa: CASSQVVGQETQYF
cdr3_nt: TGCGCCAGCAGCCAAGTGGTAGGCCAAGAGACCCAGTACTTC

v_call: TRBV27
j_call: TRBJ1-2
d_call: -
clone_size: -
cdr3_aa: CASSWVVGDGYTF
cdr3_nt: TGTGCCAGCAGTTGGGTGGTGGGAGATGGCTACACCTTC

v_call: TRBV6-1
j_call: TRBJ2-2
d_call: -
clone_size: -
cdr3_aa: CASSLVYTGELFF
cdr3_nt: TGTGCCAGCAGTTTGGTTTACACCGGGGAGCTGTTTTTT

v_call: TRBV14
j_call: TRBJ1-1
d_call: -
clone_size: once
cdr3_aa: CASSQDPRGGLSNTEAFF
cdr3_nt: TGTGCCAGCAGCCAAGACCCTCGCGGGGGCCTCTCAAACACTGAAGCTTTCTTT

v_call: TRBV7-9
j_call: TRBJ1-5
d_call: -
clone_size: -
cdr3_aa: CASSVGAGQPQHF
cdr3_nt: TGTGCCAGCAGCGTTGGAGCGGGCCAGCCCCAGCATTTT

v_call: TRBV15
j_call: TRBJ1-1
d_call: -
clone_size: -
cdr3_aa: CATSRDWEHHTEAFF
cdr3_nt: TGTGCCACCAGCAGAGATTGGGAACACCACACTGAAGCTTTCTTT

v_call: TRBV14
j_call: TRBJ2-1
d_call: TRBD2
clone_size: -
cdr3_aa: CASSTPFLGPGGNEQFF
cdr3_nt: TGTGCCAGCAGCACACCCTTCCTGGGGCCGGGGGGCAATGAGCAGTTCTTC

v_call: TRBV9
j_call: TRBJ1-2
d_call: TRBD1
clone_size: -
cdr3_aa: CASSPQGLNYGYTF
cdr3_nt: TGTGCCAGCAGCCCACAGGGGTTGAACTATGGCTACACCTTC

v_call: TRBV5-4
j_call: TRBJ2-2
d_call: -
clone_size: -
cdr3_aa: CASSFGRYRPGELFF
cdr3_nt: TGTGCCAGCAGCTTTGGAAGGTATCGGCCCGGGGAGCTGTTTTTT

v_call: TRBV7-9
j_call: TRBJ1-4
d_call: -
clone_size: -
cdr3_aa: CASSFNRERDEKLFF
cdr3_nt: TGTGCCAGCAGCTTCAACAGGGAACGGGATGAAAAACTGTTTTTT

v_call: TRBV27
j_call: TRBJ1-1
d_call: -
clone_size: -
cdr3_aa: CASAWGGEGTEAFF
cdr3_nt: TGTGCCAGCGCTTGGGGGGGTGAAGGGACTGAAGCTTTCTTT

v_call: TRBV7-9
j_call: TRBJ2-3
d_call: -
clone_size: -
cdr3_aa: CASSQDTDTQYF
cdr3_nt: TGTGCCAGCAGCCAAGACACAGATACGCAGTATTTT

v_call: TRBV7-6
j_call: TRBJ2-7
d_call: -
clone_size: -
cdr3_aa: CASSLLGTGYEQYF
cdr3_nt: TGTGCCAGCAGCTTGCTCGGGACTGGCTACGAGCAGTACTTC

v_call: TRBV9
j_call: TRBJ2-1
d_call: TRBD2
clone_size: -
cdr3_aa: CASSVAGGPHNEQFF
cdr3_nt: TGTGCCAGCAGCGTAGCGGGAGGGCCACACAATGAGCAGTTCTTC

v_call: TRBV7-9
j_call: TRBJ2-1
d_call: TRBD2
clone_size: -
cdr3_aa: CASSQGLAHYNEQFF
cdr3_nt: TGTGCCAGCAGCCAAGGACTAGCTCATTACAATGAGCAGTTCTTC

v_call: TRBV7-9
j_call: TRBJ1-5
d_call: -
clone_size: few
cdr3_aa: CASSLVRGGQPQHF
cdr3_nt: TGTGCCAGCAGCTTAGTCAGGGGTGGACAGCCCCAGCATTTT

v_call: TRBV19
j_call: TRBJ2-1
d_call: -
clone_size: -
cdr3_aa: CASSIGGIGNEQFF
cdr3_nt: TGTGCCAGTAGTATAGGAGGCATAGGCAATGAGCAGTTCTTC

v_call: TRBV7-9
j_call: TRBJ2-1
d_call: -
clone_size: -
cdr3_aa: CASSLGQGNEQFF
cdr3_nt: TGTGCCAGCAGCTTAGGCCAAGGCAATGAGCAGTTCTTC

v_call: TRBV6-5
j_call: TRBJ2-3
d_call: -
clone_size: -
cdr3_aa: CASSYSEGGPDTQYF
cdr3_nt: TGTGCCAGCAGTTACTCAGAGGGCGGCCCAGATACGCAGTATTTT

v_call: TRBV6-5
j_call: TRBJ2-5
d_call: -
clone_size: -
cdr3_aa: CASSYGPGTNQETQYF
cdr3_nt: TGTGCCAGCAGTTACGGGCCGGGGACAAACCAAGAGACCCAGTACTTC

v_call: TRBV27
j_call: TRBJ1-1
d_call: -
clone_size: -
cdr3_aa: CASSGIGNTEAFF
cdr3_nt: TGTGCCAGCTCAGGGATAGGGAACACTGAAGCTTTCTTT

v_call: TRBV5-1
j_call: TRBJ2-3
d_call: TRBD1
clone_size: -
cdr3_aa: CASSFNRGLSTDTQYF
cdr3_nt: TGCGCCAGCAGCTTTAACAGGGGGCTTAGCACAGATACGCAGTATTTT

v_call: TRBV5-6
j_call: TRBJ1-3
d_call: TRBD1
clone_size: -
cdr3_aa: CASSPGGPSGNTIYF
cdr3_nt: TGTGCCAGCAGCCCAGGGGGCCCCTCTGGAAACACCATATATTTT

v_call: TRBV4-3
j_call: TRBJ1-2
d_call: -
clone_size: -
cdr3_aa: CASSQLNPNYGYTF
cdr3_nt: TGCGCCAGCAGCCAACTTAATCCAAACTATGGCTACACCTTC

v_call: TRBV4-1
j_call: TRBJ2-1
d_call: TRBD2
clone_size: -
cdr3_aa: CASSQGGAGAGGGNEQFF
cdr3_nt: TGCGCCAGCAGCCAAGGGGGGGCCGGAGCGGGAGGAGGCAATGAGCAGTTCTTC

v_call: TRBV7-9
j_call: TRBJ2-7
d_call: TRBD1
clone_size: -
cdr3_aa: CASSSTSGQASGEQYF
cdr3_nt: TGTGCCAGCAGCTCAACCTCGGGACAGGCGAGCGGGGAGCAGTACTTC

v_call: TRBV29-1
j_call: TRBJ1-4
d_call: -
clone_size: -
cdr3_aa: CSVEGSYGPNEKLFF
cdr3_nt: TGCAGCGTTGAAGGGTCGTACGGTCCTAATGAAAAACTGTTTTTT

v_call: TRBV14
j_call: TRBJ1-2
d_call: -
clone_size: -
cdr3_aa: CASSQDGWRRNYGYTF
cdr3_nt: TGTGCCAGCAGCCAAGATGGATGGCGGCGGAACTATGGCTACACCTTC

v_call: TRBV2
j_call: TRBJ1-5
d_call: TRBD1
clone_size: -
cdr3_aa: CASRNRGSNQPQHF
cdr3_nt: TGTGCCAGCAGAAACAGGGGTAGCAATCAGCCCCAGCATTTT

v_call: TRBV7-8
j_call: TRBJ1-2
d_call: -
clone_size: once
cdr3_aa: CASSSIGQRNRAIGGYTF
cdr3_nt: TGTGCCAGCAGCTCGATAGGACAACGAAACAGGGCAATAGGTGGCTACACCTTC

v_call: TRBV2
j_call: TRBJ2-1
d_call: -
clone_size: -
cdr3_aa: CASTQGNEQFF
cdr3_nt: TGTGCCAGCACCCAGGGCAATGAGCAGTTCTTC

v_call: TRBV9
j_call: TRBJ2-5
d_call: TRBD2
clone_size: -
cdr3_aa: CASSPTGLAGGPGSETQYF
cdr3_nt: TGTGCCAGCAGCCCCACCGGGCTAGCGGGAGGGCCCGGGTCCGAGACCCAGTACTTC

v_call: TRBV27
j_call: TRBJ2-7
d_call: TRBD2
clone_size: once
cdr3_aa: CASSFRGDLGLAGVLYF
cdr3_nt: TGTGCCAGCAGTTTTCGGGGAGACCTGGGACTAGCGGGAGTCTTGTACTTC